One and the same sample provided the 27 T cell receptor beta chains below, sequenced in a study of blood T cell repertoires in COVID-19. Profiling relied on immunoSEQ multiplex PCR, and the TCRdb table lists in-frame clones only, not all of them. The sample contains 190,000 or so clones, around 80% of which appear only once. The sample comprised peripheral blood. The receptors derive from a man aged 45 to 65 who had recovered from COVID-19.

The chain uses TRBV5-1 and TRBJ2-5, with 10 nucleotides matching TRBD1. The ends lost 5 bases at V and 3 bases at J; junction bases unmatched: 10. Germline CDR1 and CDR2: SGHRS and YFSETQ. This CDR3 has 16 amino acids. The CDR3 spells CASSWRWGTGEETQYF. CDR3 DNA: TGCGCCAGCAGTTGGAGGTGGGGGACAGGGGAAGAGACCCAGTACTTC.

The J gene is TRBJ2-7, the V gene TRBV5-1, with 10 bases that match TRBD2. V shed 1 base and J 6 bases; nucleotides not matched to a gene: 7. The CDR3 sequence is 15 residues long. Germline loops: CDR1 SGHRS, CDR2 YFSETQ. CDR3 sequence (DNA): TGCGCCAGCAGCTTGATCCCTAGCGGGAGCGGCGAGCAGTACTTC. Amino acids: CASSLIPSGSGEQYF.

The chain has TRBV2 and TRBJ1-6; D unresolved. The CDR3 has 15 residues. The germline CDR1 and CDR2 sequences are SNHLY and FYNNEI. The ends were cut back, 10 bases at V and 0 bases at J, with 13 bases in the middle. CDR3 in DNA: TGTGCCACCCTCCGTGGGAGCTCCTATAATTCACCCCTCCACTTT. Its translation is CATLRGSSYNSPLHF.

The rearrangement links TRBV19 to TRBJ2-3; TRBD2 agrees at 8 bases. Germline CDR1 and CDR2: LNHDA and SQIVND (reference sequence). The CDR3 has 17 amino acids. The junction had 9 bases not matched to a gene; V was cut back by 0 bases and J by 4 bases. The chain's CDR3 is CASSIDFAGGGADTQYF. The DNA for the CDR3 is TGTGCCAGTAGTATAGATTTCGCGGGAGGTGGAGCAGATACGCAGTATTTT.

This clone was observed a few times. The J gene is TRBJ1-1, the V gene TRBV27, with 7 bases matching TRBD1. This CDR3 spans 15 amino acids. CDR1 and CDR2 (germline): MNHEY, SMNVEV (reference sequence). With 4 bases clipped from V and 1 base from J, the junction kept 6 bases outside the gene matches. The CDR3: CASSSKGQPNTEAFF. As DNA, the CDR3 is TGTGCCAGCAGTTCTAAGGGACAGCCGAACACTGAAGCTTTCTTT.

The table lists this clone with a few counts. The rearrangement joins TRBV4-2 to TRBJ2-2, with TRBD2 matching 8 bases. With 0 bases clipped from V and 4 bases from J, the junction kept 4 bases outside the gene matches. CDR3 length equals 16 residues. The germline CDR1 and CDR2 sequences are LGHNA and YNFKEQ. CDR3 sequence reads: CASSQDLAGGTGELFF. The CDR3 coding sequence is TGTGCCAGCAGCCAAGACCTAGCGGGCGGCACCGGGGAGCTGTTTTTT.

The chain links TRBV28 to TRBJ1-5; 9 bases line up with TRBD1. Germline lookup yields CDR1 MDHEN and CDR2 SYDVKM. The CDR3 spans 15 residues. The ends lost 6 bases at V and 6 bases at J; junction bases unmatched: 9. The CDR3 DNA follows: TGTGCCAGCAGGACAGGACAGGGGAAGGTTCAGCCCCAGCATTTT. This sequence encodes CASRTGQGKVQPQHF. The variable domain in full, with the rest retrieved from reference TRBV28 and TRBJ1-5, is DVKVTQSSRYLVKRTGEKVFLECVQDMDHENMFWYRQDPGLGLRLIYFSYDVKMKEKGDIPEGYSVSREKKERFSLILESASTNQTSMYLCASRTGQGKVQPQHFGDGTRLSIL.

This clone was found once. The CDR3 coding sequence is TGTGCCTGGATTACCGAGTGGACCGGGACAGGGGTACCGGGCGTCCTCGGAAACACCATATATTTT. Protein: CAWITEWTGTGVPGVLGNTIYF. This chain uses TRBV30 with TRBJ1-3; TRBD1 aligns across 10 bases. After removal of 4 bases from V and 4 bases from J, the junction contained 28 bases not matched to a gene. Looked up from germline, CDR1 is GTSNPN and CDR2 is SVGIG (reference sequence). The CDR3 extends over 22 amino acids. Complete variable domain (other parts from reference TRBV30 and TRBJ1-3): SQTIHQWPATLVQPVGSPLSLECTVEGTSNPNLYWYRQAAGRGLQLLFYSVGIGQISSEVPQNLSASRPQDRQFILSSKKLLLSDSGFYLCAWITEWTGTGVPGVLGNTIYFGEGSWLTVV.

The chain carries TRBV11-3 and TRBJ2-1, with 8 bases lining up with TRBD2. Germline V CDR1 and CDR2: SGHNT, YENEEA. Trimming at V came to 0 bases and at J to 5 bases, leaving 3 bases not matched to a gene. The CDR3 length is 15 residues. The CDR3 coding sequence is TGTGCCAGCAGCTTAGAGGTAGCGGGACACAATGAGCAGTTCTTC. Translating gives CASSLEVAGHNEQFF.

V gene TRBV2 combines with J gene TRBJ1-3; 8 nucleotides agree with TRBD1. The germline CDR1 and CDR2 sequences are SNHLY and FYNNEI. The CDR3 covers 15 residues. V lost 6 bases, J lost 1 base, and 5 bases stayed unmatched. CDR3 bases: TGTGCCAGCAGCTTGACAGGGGTTTCTGGAAACACCATATATTTT. It encodes CASSLTGVSGNTIYF.

The J gene is TRBJ1-5, the V gene TRBV27, with 8 bases lining up with TRBD1. The CDR3 covers 17 residues. The ends lost 5 bases at V and 1 base at J; junction bases unmatched: 10. Germline V lookup: CDR1 MNHEY, CDR2 SMNVEV (reference sequence). The CDR3 DNA is TGTGCCAGCAGTAAACGGGACAGGTTATTGAGCAATCAGCCCCAGCATTTT. Its translation is CASSKRDRLLSNQPQHF.

J is TRBJ2-3 and V is TRBV11-2; D possibly corresponds to TRBD2 (5 bases). There are 14 residues in the CDR3. With 3 bases removed from V and 2 bases from J, the gap between germline ends came to 9 bases. The germline V gene has CDR1 SGHAT and CDR2 FQNNGV. CDR3 residues: CASSLTGYTDTQYF. The CDR3 DNA sequence: TGTGCCAGCAGCTTGACGGGATACACAGATACGCAGTATTTT.

This rearrangement joins TRBV3-1 (or the pseudogene TRBV3-2) to TRBJ2-5; 8 nucleotides line up with TRBD2. The CDR3 is 16 amino acids. The germline V gene has CDR1 LGHDT and CDR2 YNNKEL (reference sequence). With 1 base clipped from V and 2 bases from J, the junction kept 6 bases outside the gene matches. The CDR3 is CASSQVPAGVQETQYF. The CDR3 DNA reads as TGTGCCAGCAGCCAAGTCCCAGCGGGAGTTCAAGAGACCCAGTACTTC.

The rearrangement links TRBV5-1 to TRBJ2-5; 8 bases are a match to TRBD2. The V segment lost 4 bases and the J segment 5 bases; nucleotides outside the gene matches: 4. This CDR3 is built from 13 residues. The germline CDR1 and CDR2 sequences are SGHRS and YFSETQ. The CDR3 DNA is TGCGCCAGCAGCCGGACTAGCCAGGAGACCCAGTACTTC. Its translation: CASSRTSQETQYF.

The genes are TRBV19 and TRBJ2-7; 7 nucleotides line up with TRBD1. CDR3 size: 15 residues. J gave up 4 bases and V 4 bases, and 10 bases lay outside the gene matches. Germline loops: CDR1 LNHDA, CDR2 SQIVND (reference sequence). Here the CDR3 reads CASSTTGAAGYEQYF. Written as DNA, the CDR3 is TGTGCCAGTAGTACTACAGGGGCCGCTGGTTACGAGCAGTACTTC.

This chain joins TRBV24-1 and TRBJ2-5; 11 bases map to TRBD2. Losses at the gene ends were 2 bases for V and 4 bases for J; bases not matched to a gene: 8. This CDR3 is built from 17 residues. Germline CDR1 and CDR2: KGHDR and SFDVKD. CDR3 coding DNA: TGTGCCACCAGTGATTCGCTACTAGCGGGAGTTATAGAGACCCAGTACTTC. It translates to CATSDSLLAGVIETQYF.

V gene TRBV5-5 combines with J gene TRBJ1-3, with D perhaps TRBD1 (5 bases). The CDR3 runs 17 residues. CDR1 and CDR2 from the germline V gene are SGHKS and YYEKEE (reference sequence). V lost 0 bases to trimming and J lost 2 bases, with 15 bases between them. Here the CDR3 DNA reads TGTGCCAGCAGCTTGGGTCCCCAGGGTATGGCTGGAAACACCATATATTTT. This codes for CASSLGPQGMAGNTIYF.

This clone was observed a handful of times. The chain is built from TRBV6-2 or TRBV6-3 and TRBJ1-1; the D gene is possibly TRBD1 (5 bases). With 3 bases removed from V and 1 base from J, the gap between germline ends came to 9 bases. The CDR3 has 14 residues. Germline V gene lookup returns CDR1 MNHEY and CDR2 SVGEGT. The CDR3 loop reads CASSYYGGNTEAFF. DNA for the CDR3: TGTGCCAGCAGTTATTACGGGGGGAACACTGAAGCTTTCTTT.

The gene calls are TRBV5-1 and TRBJ2-7, with TRBD1 identical over 8 bases. Per germline, CDR1 SGHRS and CDR2 YFSETQ. V was clipped by 0 bases and J by 5 bases; unmatched bases: 4. The CDR3 runs 14 residues. The CDR3 coding sequence is TGCGCCAGCAGCTTGGGGACAGGGATCCACGAGCAGTACTTC. It specifies CASSLGTGIHEQYF.

The chain combines TRBV19 with TRBJ2-3; D is undetermined. Per germline, CDR1 LNHDA and CDR2 SQIVND (reference sequence). The length of the CDR3 is 12 residues. V lost 8 bases, J lost 2 bases, and 8 bases lay in between. The CDR3 region is CASAQNTDTQYF. The CDR3 DNA reads TGTGCCAGTGCACAGAACACAGATACGCAGTATTTT.

The chain couples TRBV27 to TRBJ1-6; TRBD1 agrees at 7 bases. V lost 8 bases and J lost 6; bases outside the gene matches: 13. The V gene's germline CDR1 is MNHEY and CDR2 SMNVEV (reference sequence). The CDR3 covers 16 residues. CDR3 sequence reads: CASAPFGDRTNSPLHF. CDR3 nucleotide sequence: TGTGCCAGCGCCCCTTTTGGGGACAGAACTAATTCACCCCTCCACTTT.

In regard to this clone: This same CDR3 is encoded by further DNA sequences in the sample. The chain has TRBV6-5 and TRBJ2-5; 9 bases map to TRBD2. Germline assignment: CDR1 MNHEY and CDR2 SVGAGI. The CDR3 is 15 residues long. With 6 bases clipped from V and 5 bases from J, the junction kept 10 bases outside the gene matches. For the CDR3, the DNA is TGTGCCAGCAGCACTAGCGGGTTTATTGGGGAGACCCAGTACTTC. Translation gives CASSTSGFIGETQYF.

The genes are TRBV6-5 and TRBJ1-2; maybe TRBD1 (5 bases). Germline V gene data show CDR1 as MNHEY and CDR2 as SVGAGI. The length of the CDR3 is 14 residues. Trimming took off 7 bases at V and 4 bases at J, with 16 bases between the two ends. In DNA form, the CDR3 reads TGTGCCAGCACCTCCAGGGTCCCTAGCTATGGCTACACCTTC. This translates into CASTSRVPSYGYTF.

The V call is TRBV14, the J call TRBJ2-1, with 10 bases identical to TRBD2. The CDR3 covers 14 residues. V was clipped by 4 bases and J by 10 bases; unmatched bases: 7. Germline CDR1 SGHDN, CDR2 FVKESK. In DNA, the CDR3 is TGTGCCAGCAGCCCGTTACTAGCGGGACGCGAGCAGTTCTTC. This gives the protein CASSPLLAGREQFF.

The rearrangement links TRBV7-2 to TRBJ2-7; no reliable D call. Germline CDR1 and CDR2: SGHTA and FQGNSA. This CDR3 spans 15 amino acids. V lost 5 bases, J lost 0 bases, and 14 bases lay in between. The CDR3: CASSPVPGLSYEQYF. The CDR3 DNA follows: TGTGCCAGCAGCCCCGTTCCGGGTCTCTCCTACGAGCAGTACTTC.

The chain employs TRBV9 and TRBJ2-1; no clear D. The germline CDR1 and CDR2 sequences are SGDLS and YYNGEE. V shed 1 base and J shed 1 base, with 6 bases lying between them. The CDR3 length is 14 residues. This CDR3 reads CASSVIGSYNEQFF. CDR3 nucleotides: TGTGCCAGCAGCGTAATCGGGTCCTACAATGAGCAGTTCTTC.

This chain uses TRBV24-1 with TRBJ2-5; 9 bases are shared with TRBD1. Germline V gene sequence: CDR1 KGHDR, CDR2 SFDVKD. The CDR3 totals 16 residues. With V trimmed by 4 bases and J by 4 bases, 9 bases remained unmatched. The CDR3: CATSDPGQGRGETQYF. As DNA, the CDR3 is TGTGCCACCAGTGACCCGGGACAGGGTAGGGGAGAGACCCAGTACTTC.